Listed below are T cell receptor beta chains from one sample, sequenced in a study of cytomegalovirus exposure and HLA in healthy donors. Only in-frame clones appear in the TCRdb table, and some are missing; sequencing was by immunoSEQ multiplex PCR. The sample contains 150,000 to 200,000 clones, roughly 84% of which appear only once. The material sequenced was PBMCs. The receptors stem from a girl under two years old in good health and CMV-seronegative. The conserved cysteine and the conserved F or W are not part of the CDR3 here. Clone size is not always given. Where it is, it says once, few, many or a class for expanded clones.

length,V,J,size,CDR3
14,TRBV5-1,TRBJ2-3,.,ASSTGLAGGTDTQY
15,TRBV19,TRBJ2-5,.,ASSMRLAVKYQETQY
13,TRBV29-1,TRBJ2-3,once,SSRIAGGIADTQY
12,TRBV14,TRBJ2-7,once,ASSPGQVFYEQY
11,TRBV5-4,TRBJ2-1,.,ASIGGVRNEQF
12,TRBV7-9,TRBJ2-7,.,ASSLVRDTYEQY
13,TRBV19,TRBJ1-5,.,ASSIRGQGKQPQH
12,TRBV30,TRBJ2-1,once,AWSDRASYNEQF
14,TRBV7-7,TRBJ2-2,.,ASSVNGEALTGELF
12,TRBV4-1,TRBJ2-7,few,ASSQDRGRYEQY
12,TRBV6-6,TRBJ2-1,.,ASSENGSGGEQF
14,TRBV4-2,TRBJ1-5,.,ASSQDLAASNQPQH
11,TRBV30,TRBJ2-5,.,AWRGREQETQY
13,TRBV7-6,TRBJ2-1,.,ASSFTLAGHNEQF
12,TRBV19,TRBJ2-5,.,ASGRGNRQETQY
10,TRBV29-1,TRBJ1-1,.,SVPTGPTEAF
15,TRBV4-1,TRBJ1-1,few,ASSQDVGTVMDTEAF
14,TRBV13,TRBJ2-5,.,ASSPPGLSSGRAQY
17,TRBV14,TRBJ2-3,.,ASSQVGLGAGTSTDTQY
14,TRBV4-3,TRBJ1-1,.,ASSQDGFGGNTEAF
12,TRBV18,TRBJ2-1,.,ASSPDRGRDEQF
13,TRBV7-6,TRBJ2-3,.,ASSLMTGLKDTQY
12,TRBV6-1,TRBJ2-5,.,ASSKTGELETQY
9,TRBV30,TRBJ2-7,.,AWSDGGAQY
14,TRBV7-8,.,.,ASSLGMAGSSYEQY
13,TRBV27,TRBJ2-1,.,ASSFIRSSGNEQF
15,TRBV21-1,TRBJ2-2,.,ASSKSKLQPHTGELF
12,TRBV27,TRBJ1-2,.,ASSPTGGINGYT
13,TRBV9,TRBJ2-1,.,ASSPGDRGYNEQF
9,TRBV20-1,TRBJ2-7,.,SAEGGYEQY
13,TRBV4-2,TRBJ1-4,.,ASSERQATNEKLF
15,TRBV28,TRBJ2-7,.,ASSLWGQGAPTYEQY
12,TRBV7-6,TRBJ2-7,.,ASSSGDSPYEQY
13,TRBV7-9,TRBJ2-1,.,ASRPTSGAYNEQF
16,TRBV27,TRBJ2-6,once,ASSLSIGTGNGANVLT
13,TRBV11-3,.,.,ASSSPDRGHYEQY
13,TRBV7-9,TRBJ2-1,.,ASSSWDRGTLEQF
16,TRBV4-2,TRBJ2-3,.,ASSRLLAGGPRTDTQY
14,TRBV6-5,TRBJ2-5,.,ASSYSVGAVQETQY
10,TRBV11-2,TRBJ1-3,.,ASSLNRGAIY
15,TRBV7-9,TRBJ2-3,.,ASSFLVGTASPDTQY
9,TRBV9,TRBJ2-1,.,ASSGSAEQF
12,TRBV9,TRBJ2-1,.,ASSVSGESNEQF
15,TRBV2,TRBJ2-1,.,ASREWTSGSHYNEQF
10,TRBV7-4,TRBJ2-7,.,ASSLSRGRQY
13,TRBV11-2,TRBJ2-1,.,ASSLEAGYYNEQF
12,TRBV6-1,TRBJ2-7,.,ASSDLRLTYEQY
11,TRBV5-8,TRBJ2-7,.,ASSADGQDEQY
12,TRBV9,TRBJ1-2,.,ASSVGQSLYGYT
13,TRBV29-1,TRBJ2-1,.,SVGGTGAIYNEQF
13,TRBV19,TRBJ1-6,.,ASSTLGAGASPLH
17,TRBV5-4,TRBJ2-1,.,ASSFYLLRFLSSYNEQF
15,TRBV5-4,TRBJ2-2,.,ASSLLGTSVWPGELF